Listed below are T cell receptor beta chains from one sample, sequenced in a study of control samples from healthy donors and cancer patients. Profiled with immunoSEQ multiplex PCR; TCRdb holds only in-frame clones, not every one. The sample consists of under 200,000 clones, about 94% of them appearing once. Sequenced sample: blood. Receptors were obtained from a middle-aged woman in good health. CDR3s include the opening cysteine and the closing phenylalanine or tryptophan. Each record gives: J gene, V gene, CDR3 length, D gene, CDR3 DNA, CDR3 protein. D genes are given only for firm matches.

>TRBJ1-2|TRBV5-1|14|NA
TGCGCCAGCAGCTTGGACGGGTTTTATGGAGGCTACACCTTC
CASSLDGFYGGYTF
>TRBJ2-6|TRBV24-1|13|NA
TGTGCCACCAGTGACTCGGACAGCAACGTCCTGACTTTC
CATSDSDSNVLTF
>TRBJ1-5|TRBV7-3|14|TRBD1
TGTGCCAGCAGCGCGACAGGGCTTAATCAGCCCCAGCATTTT
CASSATGLNQPQHF
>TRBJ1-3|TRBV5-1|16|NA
TGCGCCAGCAGCTTGAGGATCGGGGGCTCTGGAAACACCATATATTTT
CASSLRIGGSGNTIYF
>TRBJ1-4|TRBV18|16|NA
TGTGCCAGCTCACTCAACCAGAGGCAGCCCAATGAAAAACTGTTTTTT
CASSLNQRQPNEKLFF
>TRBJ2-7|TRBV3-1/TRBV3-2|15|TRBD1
TGTGCCAGCAGCCCAACAGGGGAGCCTTCCTACGAGCAGTACTTC
CASSPTGEPSYEQYF
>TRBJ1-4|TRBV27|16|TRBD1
TGTGCCAGCAGCTCCCTGGGGGGGACAGGGGTTGAAAAACTGTTTTTT
CASSSLGGTGVEKLFF
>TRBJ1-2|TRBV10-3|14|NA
TGTGCCACAAGAATTCAACCTGCTAACTATGGCTACACCTTC
CATRIQPANYGYTF
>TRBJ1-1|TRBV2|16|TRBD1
TGTGCCAGCAGTGAAGGGGGACAGGGAGTGAACACTGAAGCTTTCTTT
CASSEGGQGVNTEAFF
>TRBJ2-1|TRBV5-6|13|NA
TGTGCCAGCAGCTTGGCCCAGGGTACTCTGCAGTTCTTC
CASSLAQGTLQFF
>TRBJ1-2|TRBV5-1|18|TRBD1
TGCGCCAGCAGCTTCCAACCGGGACAGGGATCTTATTATCATGGCTACACCTTC
CASSFQPGQGSYYHGYTF
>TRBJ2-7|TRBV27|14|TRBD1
TGTGCCAGCAGTTTGAGACAGGGGACCTACGAGCAGTACTTC
CASSLRQGTYEQYF
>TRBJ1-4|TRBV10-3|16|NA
TGTGCCATCAGTGATTCCGACAACGTGGGGCATGAAAAACTGTTTTTT
CAISDSDNVGHEKLFF
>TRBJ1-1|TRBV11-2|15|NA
TGTGCCAGCAGCCGTGATCGAGGAATGAACACTGAAGCTTTCTTT
CASSRDRGMNTEAFF